These 3 T cell receptor beta chains were sequenced from one sample in a study of T-cell memory formation after mild COVID-19. TCRdb reprocessed the 5' RACE reads via MiXCR and lists one record per CDR3 protein. Among fewer than 140,000 distinct CDR3 sequences listed, approximately 15% were seen once. Sequencing input: PBMCs or a T cell subset sorted from them (not recorded which). These receptors were collected from an adult woman who had mild COVID-19 (a few samples of this study predate the infection). Cell type and time point are not known.

This rearrangement joins TRBV19 to TRBJ2-7; the D gene is possibly TRBD2 (7 bases). Trimming stripped 6 bases from V and 3 bases from J, with 15 bases between. Germline V gene sequence: CDR1 LNHDA, CDR2 SQIVND (reference sequence). The length of the CDR3 is 14 residues. The CDR3 here is CASSQGGGSYEQYF. CDR3 bases: TGTGCCAGTAGCCAAGGGGGGGGGAGCTACGAGCAGTACTTC.

This chain links TRBV7-9 with TRBJ2-2; D might be TRBD1 (6 bases). The CDR3 has 14 amino acids. Germline CDR1 and CDR2: SEHNR and FQNEAQ (reference sequence). Trimming removed 4 bases at V and 7 bases at J, with 13 bases between. The CDR3: CASSWDTPGGELFF. DNA for the CDR3: TGTGCCAGCAGCTGGGACACCCCGGGCGGGGAGCTGTTTTTT. The full variable domain, with the rest looked up from reference TRBV7-9 and TRBJ2-2, is DTGVSQNPRHKITKRGQNVTFRCDPISEHNRLYWYRQTLGQGPEFLTYFQNEAQLEKSRLLSDRFSAERPKGSFSTLEIQRTEQGDSAMYLCASSWDTPGGELFFGEGSRLTVL.

The rearrangement uses TRBV2 and TRBJ1-2; 7 nucleotides align to TRBD1. V trimming: 2 bases; J trimming: 0 bases; junction bases outside the gene matches: 3. This CDR3 has 15 amino acids. The V gene's germline CDR1 is SNHLY and CDR2 FYNNEI. CDR3 residues: CASSELGTANYGYTF. The CDR3 coding sequence is TGTGCCAGCAGTGAACTCGGGACAGCTAACTATGGCTACACCTTC.